This entry features one TCR beta chain sequence. Antigen: not known. The data derive from a study of CD8+CD57+ T cells in acquired aplastic anemia. As for the study in general: On average, sorted CD4+ and CD8+ cells gave 3.2 ug of DNA.

CDR3 and TCR beta VDJ profiling relied on a genomic DNA template. TCRdb reprocessed the reads with MiXCR, giving one entry per CDR3 protein. The sample has about 140,000 distinct CDR3 sequences, less than 45% seen once. Germline V lookup: CDR1 LNHNV, CDR2 YYDKDF (reference sequence). V was cut by 0 bases and J by 12 bases, with 12 bases left in between. This CDR3 spans 14 amino acids. General observations from the study: Patients and controls had in common approximately 29 CD8+ CDR3 sequences. Significant differences in CD8+ Simpson's diversity were not observed between patients and controls.

This chain joins TRBV15 and TRBJ1-6; D gene uncertain. Specimen: sorted CD4+, CD8+, or CD8+CD57+ T cells (not recorded which) from PBMCs. This TCR came from a human donor in good health, serving as a control. The CDR3 nucleotides are TGTGCCACCAGCAGAGATGAGGCGGGAGGACCCCTCCACTTT. The encoded protein is CATSRDEAGGPLHF.